Only a few counts were recorded for the clone carrying this T cell receptor beta chain. Its specificity is unknown. Central memory, naive, regulatory and stem cell-like memory CD4+ cells were sorted by CD45RO/CCR7/CD25/CD127/CD95/CD27. The data are from a study of beta chain features in type 1 diabetes. The wider study: About 110 million sorted cells were examined across all samples. Study-wide results and limits: An over-representation of cells with high TCR expression could result from cDNA sequencing. Shorter TCRB CDR3s, moderately but significantly so, marked every one of the four CD4+ subsets in Type 1 diabetes patients.

Investigators reverse transcribed all isolated RNA, so they sequenced expressed TCRB transcripts. Measured with immunoSEQ multiplex PCR; TCRdb has only the in-frame clones, and not every one. The repertoire holds around 400,000 clones, with roughly 15% as singletons. Per germline, CDR1 MGHDK and CDR2 SYGVNS. V was pared by 4 bases and J by 0 bases, with 7 bases between. The CDR3 is made up of 14 amino acids. This receptor was obtained from a woman aged 18 to 35 in good health. The source material was naive CD4+ T cells from blood. The chain has TRBV25-1 and TRBJ1-3; D might be TRBD1 (5 bases). The CDR3 reads CASSAQGSGNTIYF. The CDR3 DNA reads as TGTGCCAGCAGTGCCCAGGGCTCTGGAAACACCATATATTTT.